Listed below are T cell receptor beta chains from one sample, sequenced in a study of T cell responses to AZD1222 COVID-19 vaccine. Data came from immunoSEQ multiplex PCR; TCRdb stores just in-frame clones and leaves some out. The sample includes about 120,000 clones, approximately 90% of them seen just once. The sample here was peripheral blood, taken 28 days after the second AZD1222 dose. Receptor source: an adult who received the AZD1222 COVID-19 vaccine. CDR3s include the opening cysteine and the closing phenylalanine or tryptophan. The order of the fields is D gene, CDR3 length, J gene, V gene, CDR3 protein, CDR3 DNA. A D gene is named only where the DNA matches it firmly.

D gene: -
CDR3 length: 13
J gene: TRBJ2-5
V gene: TRBV18
CDR3 protein: CASSPNGGETQYF
CDR3 DNA: TGTGCCAGCTCACCGAACGGCGGCGAGACCCAGTACTTC

D gene: -
CDR3 length: 15
J gene: TRBJ2-7
V gene: TRBV5-1
CDR3 protein: CASSLATGRDYEQYF
CDR3 DNA: TGCGCCAGCAGCTTGGCTACTGGCAGGGACTACGAGCAGTACTTC

D gene: -
CDR3 length: 13
J gene: TRBJ2-3
V gene: TRBV7-3
CDR3 protein: CASSLRDRDTQYF
CDR3 DNA: TGTGCCAGCAGCTTAAGGGACCGGGATACGCAGTATTTT

D gene: -
CDR3 length: 13
J gene: TRBJ1-1
V gene: TRBV5-1
CDR3 protein: CASSLGVSTEAFF
CDR3 DNA: TGCGCCAGCAGCTTGGGGGTTAGCACTGAAGCTTTCTTT

D gene: -
CDR3 length: 12
J gene: TRBJ2-7
V gene: TRBV3-1/TRBV3-2
CDR3 protein: CASSQSGAEQYF
CDR3 DNA: TGTGCCAGCAGCCAATCCGGGGCCGAGCAGTACTTC

D gene: TRBD2
CDR3 length: 16
J gene: TRBJ2-3
V gene: TRBV7-2
CDR3 protein: CASSLGAGRLADTQYF
CDR3 DNA: TGTGCCAGCAGCTTAGGAGCGGGGCGGCTCGCAGATACGCAGTATTTT

D gene: TRBD1
CDR3 length: 13
J gene: TRBJ1-6
V gene: TRBV14
CDR3 protein: CASSQTGDSPLHF
CDR3 DNA: TGTGCCAGCAGCCAGACAGGGGATTCACCCCTCCACTTT

D gene: -
CDR3 length: 13
J gene: TRBJ1-1
V gene: TRBV28
CDR3 protein: CASSLWVNTEAFF
CDR3 DNA: TGTGCCAGCAGTTTATGGGTGAACACTGAAGCTTTCTTT

D gene: -
CDR3 length: 11
J gene: TRBJ1-1
V gene: TRBV28
CDR3 protein: CASYRGTEAFF
CDR3 DNA: TGTGCCTCTTATCGGGGCACTGAAGCTTTCTTT

D gene: -
CDR3 length: 13
J gene: TRBJ1-5
V gene: TRBV6-1
CDR3 protein: CASSESFPSPQHF
CDR3 DNA: TGTGCCAGCAGTGAATCTTTTCCTTCCCCCCAGCATTTT